This T cell receptor beta chain emerged from a study of blood T cell repertoires in COVID-19. TCRdb keeps only in-frame clones here, not all; method: immunoSEQ multiplex PCR. The sample lists more than 30,000 clones; 88% were seen once. The CDR3 loop spans 16 amino acids. V gave up 8 bases and J gave up 7 bases; unmatched junction bases: 13. CDR1 is SGHTA and CDR2 is FQGNSA in the germline V gene. Specimen: peripheral blood. The clonotype originates from a man aged 60 to 75 with active COVID-19. The rearrangement uses TRBV7-2 and TRBJ2-1; 11 nucleotides agree with TRBD2. CDR3 nucleotide sequence: TGTGCCAGCTCGATACCTACTAGCGGGAGTGGGAATGAGCAGTTCTTC. Amino acid sequence: CASSIPTSGSGNEQFF. Filled out from reference TRBV7-2 and TRBJ2-1, the complete variable domain reads GAGVSQSPSNKVTEKGKDVELRCDPISGHTALYWYRQSLGQGLEFLIYFQGNSAPDKSGLPSDRFSAERTGGSVSTLTIQRTQQEDSAVYLCASSIPTSGSGNEQFFGPGTRLTVL.